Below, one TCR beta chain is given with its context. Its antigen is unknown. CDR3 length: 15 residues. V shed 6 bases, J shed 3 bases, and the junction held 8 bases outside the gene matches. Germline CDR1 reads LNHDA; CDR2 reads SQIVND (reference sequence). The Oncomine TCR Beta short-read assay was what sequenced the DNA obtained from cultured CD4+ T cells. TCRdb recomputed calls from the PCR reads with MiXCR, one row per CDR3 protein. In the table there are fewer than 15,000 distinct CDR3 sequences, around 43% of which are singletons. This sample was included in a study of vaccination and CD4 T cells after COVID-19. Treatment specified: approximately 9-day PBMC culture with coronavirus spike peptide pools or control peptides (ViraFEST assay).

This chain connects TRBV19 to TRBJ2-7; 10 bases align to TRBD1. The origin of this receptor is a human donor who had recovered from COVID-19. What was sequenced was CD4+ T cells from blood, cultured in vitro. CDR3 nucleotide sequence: TGTGCCAGTAGCGATGGTGGGACAGGGGTCTACGAGCAGTACTTC. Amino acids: CASSDGGTGVYEQYF. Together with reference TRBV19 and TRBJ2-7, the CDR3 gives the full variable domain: DGGITQSPKYLFRKEGQNVTLSCEQNLNHDAMYWYRQDPGQGLRLIYYSQIVNDFQKGDIAEGYSVSREKKESFPLTVTSAQKNPTAFYLCASSDGGTGVYEQYFGPGTRLTVT.